This TCR beta chain was sequenced during a study of shared clonotypes between healthy human individuals. Germline V gene lookup returns CDR1 MDHEN and CDR2 SYDVKM. Trimming shortened V by 3 bases and J by 2 bases, and 8 bases separated the two germline ends. The CDR3 is made up of 14 amino acids. Turning to this clone: What it binds is unknown. The same CDR3 arises from other DNA sequences in this sample as well.

General observations from the study: Larger richness was generally estimated for naive than memory subsets.

The method was immunoSEQ multiplex PCR; TCRdb's version includes in-frame clones alone and lacks a portion of them. This repertoire shows under 2,000,000 clones, about 95% found once; its top ten account for approximately 1.2%. Terminally differentiated effector memory CD45RA+ cells were excluded from the naive CD8 cells, which were CD45RO-negative and positively selected for CCR7. The chain employs TRBV28 and TRBJ1-5; D remains ambiguous. The material sequenced was naive CD8+ T cells sorted from blood. This receptor was taken from a man between 18 and 35 years old in good health. This CDR3 is CASSLGQGNQPQHF. The CDR3, as DNA: TGTGCCAGCAGTTTGGGTCAGGGCAATCAGCCCCAGCATTTT.